A selection of T cell receptor beta chains follows, all from one sample in a study of cytotoxic CD8 clonotypes in ibrutinib-treated CLL. Only in-frame clones appear in the TCRdb table, and some are missing; sequencing was by immunoSEQ multiplex PCR. This sample yields more than 70,000 clones, of which roughly 77% are seen a single time; roughly 5% belongs to the top ten. The source material was PBMCs, sampled after 12 months of ibrutinib treatment. The receptors stem from a human donor with chronic lymphocytic leukemia. Both conserved end residues are part of each CDR3. The D gene is left open where the match is weak. Clone size is stated in some rows and not others, as once, few, many or a class when expanded.

>TRBV30|NA|TRBD1|TRBJ2-7
TGTGCCTGGAGTGTATTCGGTAGGGGGCTAGGAGGGCAGTACTTC
CAWSVFGRGLGGQYF
>TRBV6-5|once|NA|TRBJ2-5
TGTGCCAGCAACGAAGGGGCGCAGACACAAGAGACCCAGTACTTC
CASNEGAQTQETQYF
>TRBV5-1|once|TRBD2|TRBJ2-5
TGCGCCAGCAGCCGGAGGGGACTAGCGGGGCAAGAGACCCAGTACTTC
CASSRRGLAGQETQYF
>TRBV10-3|NA|TRBD1|TRBJ1-2
TGTGCCATCAGCGGACAGGGAAATTCTGGCTACACCTTC
CAISGQGNSGYTF
>TRBV19|NA|NA|TRBJ1-1
TGTGCCAGTAGGCAACAGGGTATCACTGAAGCTTTCTTT
CASRQQGITEAFF
>TRBV19|NA|NA|TRBJ2-7
TGTGCCAGTAGCCAGCTAGGGGGGCGCCCCTACGAGCAGTACTTC
CASSQLGGRPYEQYF
>TRBV19|NA|NA|TRBJ1-2
TGTGCCACCACCGCCGGGACAATTTTATATGGCTACACCTTC
CATTAGTILYGYTF
>TRBV10-3|NA|NA|TRBJ2-7
TGTGCCATCAGTGGGCTTGCGGGTAACGAGCAGTACTTC
CAISGLAGNEQYF
>TRBV18|once|NA|TRBJ2-7
TGTGCCAGCTCACCACGAGGGGGTTTGGTCTACGAGCAGTACTTC
CASSPRGGLVYEQYF
>TRBV7-8|once|TRBD1|TRBJ2-1
TGTGCCAGCAGCTTGACAGGGGGCTCTTCCTACAATGAGCAGTTCTTC
CASSLTGGSSYNEQFF
>TRBV27|NA|NA|TRBJ2-6
TGTGCCAGCAGTCCCTGGACGGACTCTGGGGCCAACGTCCTGACTTTC
CASSPWTDSGANVLTF
>TRBV14|NA|NA|TRBJ2-6
TGTGCCAGCAGCCAAGCCCCGCGGGCCTCTGGGGCCAACGTCCTGACTTTC
CASSQAPRASGANVLTF
>TRBV28|once|TRBD1|TRBJ2-1
TGTGCCAGCAGTTTATGGGGGTCAGGGGGCCCCTACAATGAGCAGTTCTTC
CASSLWGSGGPYNEQFF
>TRBV5-4|once|TRBD1|TRBJ1-2
TGTGCCAGCAGCTTCGGGGCAGGGGGAAATGGCTACACCTTC
CASSFGAGGNGYTF
>TRBV19|NA|NA|TRBJ2-3
TGTGCCAGTAGTCCCCCGGGTCGCACAGATACGCAGTATTTT
CASSPPGRTDTQYF
>TRBV2|medium-sized|NA|TRBJ1-2
TGTGCCAGCAGTGACTGGGGGCAGGACTATGGCTACACCTTC
CASSDWGQDYGYTF
>TRBV27|NA|NA|TRBJ2-3
TGTGCCAGCAGTCCCGGGACTCTTCCCTCAGATACGCAGTATTTT
CASSPGTLPSDTQYF
>TRBV14|NA|NA|TRBJ2-5
TGTGCCAGCAGCCTCTACCTAAGGGAGACCCAGTACTTC
CASSLYLRETQYF
>TRBV2|NA|NA|TRBJ2-1
TGTGCCAGCACCCCGGGGAGTTGGGACGGTGAGCAGTTCTTC
CASTPGSWDGEQFF
>TRBV6-5|NA|NA|TRBJ2-7
TGTGCCAGCAGAACCCTAGAGGAGGGGGCCTACGAGCAGTACTTC
CASRTLEEGAYEQYF
>TRBV5-8|NA|NA|TRBJ1-2
TGTGCCAGCAGCCCCCGATTAGGAAGGGGTACCTTC
CASSPRLGRGTF
>TRBV6-6|NA|NA|TRBJ2-2
TGTGCCAGCAGTTACTTGGCCGGGGAGCTGTTTTTT
CASSYLAGELFF
>TRBV18|NA|TRBD2|TRBJ2-5
TGTGCCAGCTCACCATCCAGCGGGAGCTGGCAAGAGACCCAGTACTTC
CASSPSSGSWQETQYF
>TRBV4-3|NA|NA|TRBJ2-3
TGCGCCAGCAGCCACGCGGGCACAGATACGCAGTATTTT
CASSHAGTDTQYF
>TRBV6-5|NA|NA|TRBJ1-5
TGTGCCAGCAGTTACTCGTTGAGACAGCCCCAGCATTTT
CASSYSLRQPQHF
>TRBV7-2|NA|TRBD2|TRBJ2-4
TGTGCCAGCAGCCCCCGGACTAGCCCCAGGGACATTCAGTACTTC
CASSPRTSPRDIQYF
>TRBV28|NA|TRBD1|TRBJ1-4
TGTGCCAGCAGTTTCCCAACAGGGGCAGGCGGGTCCGAAAAACTGTTTTTT
CASSFPTGAGGSEKLFF
>TRBV10-3|NA|TRBD2|TRBJ2-1
TGTGCCATCTGCCCGGGAGGGTCGGCCGGTAATGAGCAGTTCTTC
CAICPGGSAGNEQFF
>TRBV18|NA|TRBD2|TRBJ2-7
TGTGCCAGCTCACGCGGGACTAGCGGGACGCACGAGCAGTACTTC
CASSRGTSGTHEQYF
>TRBV6-5|NA|NA|TRBJ1-1
TGTGCCAGCAGAGGAGGCAGGGGATTACCGAAAGCTTTCTTT
CASRGGRGLPKAFF
>TRBV6-5|few|NA|TRBJ1-4
TGTGCCAGCAGCCAGAGGGGAGAAAAACTGTTTTTT
CASSQRGEKLFF
>TRBV11-2|NA|NA|TRBJ1-4
TGTGCCAGCAGCCCCCTTGGAACTAATGAAAAACTGTTTTTT
CASSPLGTNEKLFF
>TRBV4-2|once|TRBD2|TRBJ2-5
TGTGCCAGCAGCCAACTAGCGGGGGAGACCCAGTACTTC
CASSQLAGETQYF
>TRBV7-8|NA|NA|TRBJ2-3
TGTGCCAGCAGCTTGGGAGCATCCCTTAGCACAGATACGCAGTATTTT
CASSLGASLSTDTQYF
>TRBV7-6|few|NA|TRBJ2-7
TGTGCCAGCAGCTTAAGTCCAGCCTCCTACGAGCAGTACTTC
CASSLSPASYEQYF
>TRBV28|NA|NA|TRBJ1-2
TGTGCCAGCAGTTTATGGTCCGATGGCTACACCTTC
CASSLWSDGYTF
>TRBV7-9|NA|TRBD1|TRBJ2-4
TGTGCCAGCAGCCGCGCCCCGACAGGGGCCCTCCTCGGCAAAAACATTCAGTACTTC
CASSRAPTGALLGKNIQYF
>TRBV19|NA|TRBD1|TRBJ2-2
TGTGCCACCCACCGGGACAGGGGGAACACCGGGGAGCTGTTTTTT
CATHRDRGNTGELFF
>TRBV7-6|NA|NA|TRBJ1-2
TGTGCCAGCAGCTTAGCGTGGAGAGGAATGGGCGGCTACACCTTC
CASSLAWRGMGGYTF
>TRBV5-1|NA|NA|TRBJ1-1
TGCGCCAGCAGCCCGCTTGCCGACATTATGAACACTGAAGCTTTCTTT
CASSPLADIMNTEAFF
>TRBV30|NA|TRBD1|TRBJ1-4
TGTGCCTGGACCACCGGGGCCAGGGGGGAAAAACTGTTTTTT
CAWTTGARGEKLFF